This T cell receptor (beta chain) originates from a study of blood T cell repertoires in COVID-19. Clones were sequenced by immunoSEQ multiplex PCR, and TCRdb holds only the in-frame ones, with some missing. The profile shows a few hundred thousand clones, 85% to 90% of them singletons. The CDR3 has 16 amino acids. Germline V CDR1 and CDR2: MNHNY, SVGAGI (reference sequence). Between the trimmed V and J ends, which lost 6 bases and 4 bases, there was a span of 19 bases. The V call is TRBV6-6, the J call TRBJ1-5, with D possibly matching TRBD1 (5 bases). The sequenced sample was PBMCs or T cells enriched from blood (not recorded which). The source of this sequence is a man younger than 40 who had recovered from COVID-19. DNA of the CDR3: TGTGCCAGCAGCTACCCCCCCAGCCCAGGGAATCAGCCCCAGCATTTT. Translating it yields CASSYPPSPGNQPQHF.